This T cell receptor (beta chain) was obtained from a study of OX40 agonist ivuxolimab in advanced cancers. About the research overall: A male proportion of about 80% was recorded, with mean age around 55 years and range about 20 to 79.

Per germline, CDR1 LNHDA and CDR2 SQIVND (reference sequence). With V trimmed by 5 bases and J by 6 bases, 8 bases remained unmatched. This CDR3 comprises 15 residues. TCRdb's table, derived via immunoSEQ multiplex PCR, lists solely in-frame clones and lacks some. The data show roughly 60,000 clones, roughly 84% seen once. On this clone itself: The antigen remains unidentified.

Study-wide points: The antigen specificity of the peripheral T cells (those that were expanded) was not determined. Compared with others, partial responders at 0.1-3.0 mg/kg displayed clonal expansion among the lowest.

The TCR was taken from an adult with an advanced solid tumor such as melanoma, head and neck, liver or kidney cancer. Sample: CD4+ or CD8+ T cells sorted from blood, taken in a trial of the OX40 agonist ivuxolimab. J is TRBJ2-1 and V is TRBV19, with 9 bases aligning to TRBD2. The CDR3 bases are TGTGCCAGTAGTCTCACTAGCGGGCCCCTCAATGAGCAGTTCTTC. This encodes CASSLTSGPLNEQFF.